What follows are 23 T cell receptor beta chains derived from one specimen sequenced in a study of blood T cell repertoires in COVID-19. Generated by immunoSEQ multiplex PCR, the TCRdb table keeps only in-frame clones and is missing some. The table records some 180,000 clones, 88% of them present only once. Sequences were obtained from peripheral blood. The receptors were gathered from a man aged 40-50 years with active or convalescent COVID-19.

The V gene is TRBV2, the J gene TRBJ2-1; maybe TRBD1 (6 bases). The germline CDR1 and CDR2 sequences are SNHLY and FYNNEI. CDR3 length: 14 residues. The V gene lost 0 bases and the J gene lost 9 bases, with 12 bases spanning the gap. For the CDR3, the DNA is TGTGCCAGCAGTGAAGCGGCAGGGGTGGGTGAGCAGTTCTTC. Amino acids: CASSEAAGVGEQFF.

V is TRBV25-1 and J is TRBJ1-6; no firm D call. The CDR3 runs 14 residues. The V end lost 6 bases, the J end lost 7 bases, and 13 bases lay between the germline ends. Per the germline V gene, CDR1 is MGHDK and CDR2 is SYGVNS. The CDR3 is CASSPDGANSPLHF. The CDR3 DNA is TGTGCCAGCAGCCCAGACGGAGCCAATTCACCCCTCCACTTT.

This clone was observed a few times. The chain uses TRBV29-1 and TRBJ1-1, with TRBD1 identical over 7 bases. CDR1 and CDR2 (germline): SQVTM, ANQGSEA. The CDR3 length is 14 residues. J was trimmed by 0 bases and V by 7 bases; bases with no gene match: 8. CDR3 in DNA: TGCAGCGCTGATAACAGGGGCCTGAACACTGAAGCTTTCTTT. Its protein is CSADNRGLNTEAFF.

This clone came up once. The V call is TRBV29-1, the J call TRBJ1-1, with no clear D. Germline lookup yields CDR1 SQVTM and CDR2 ANQGSEA. The ends were cut back, 6 bases at V and 7 bases at J, with 21 bases in the middle. This CDR3 is 14 amino acids long. The CDR3 spells CSVDPREGGYEAFF. CDR3 sequence (DNA): TGCAGCGTAGATCCACGGGAGGGCGGCTATGAAGCTTTCTTT.

The chain carries TRBV5-1 and TRBJ2-6; D is ambiguous. The germline V gene encodes CDR1 SGHRS and CDR2 YFSETQ. This CDR3 comprises 14 residues. The V end was cut by 1 base, the J end by 0 bases, with 2 bases between. DNA for the CDR3: TGCGCCAGCAGCTTGCGCTCTGGGGCCAACGTCCTGACTTTC. Its protein is CASSLRSGANVLTF.

This chain joins TRBV19 and TRBJ2-6, with TRBD1 as a possible D gene (6 bases). The CDR3 consists of 17 residues. Germline V gene data show CDR1 as LNHDA and CDR2 as SQIVND (reference sequence). The ends were cut back, 3 bases at V and 0 bases at J, with 12 bases in the middle. CDR3 in amino acids: CASSMTGGSSGANVLTF. CDR3 in DNA: TGTGCCAGTAGTATGACAGGCGGCAGCTCTGGGGCCAACGTCCTGACTTTC.

This chain links TRBV11-3 with TRBJ1-1; 7 positions agree with TRBD1. The CDR3 consists of 15 residues. The ends lost 0 bases at V and 1 base at J; junction bases unmatched: 2. Germline CDR1 and CDR2: SGHNT and YENEEA. The DNA for the CDR3 is TGTGCCAGCAGCTTAGAAAGGGGGCGGAACACTGAAGCTTTCTTT. This codes for CASSLERGRNTEAFF.

The chain is built from TRBV2 and TRBJ1-5; 9 bases align to TRBD1. From germline, CDR1 is SNHLY and CDR2 FYNNEI. Germline trimming cut 6 bases from V and 3 bases from J; bases unmatched to any gene: 9. CDR3 length: 16 residues. CDR3 loop: CASRYSGQGTNQPQHF. The CDR3, as DNA: TGTGCCAGCAGGTATTCGGGACAGGGCACCAATCAGCCCCAGCATTTT.

This clone was observed a handful of times. The chain combines TRBV15 with TRBJ1-4; unclear D gene. Germline V gene sequence: CDR1 LNHNV, CDR2 YYDKDF (reference sequence). CDR3 length: 14 amino acids. Trimming cost V 0 bases and J 7 bases, with 9 bases left between them. The CDR3 DNA sequence: TGTGCCACCAGCAGAGAAGCGGACGCTGAAAAACTGTTTTTT. Its translation is CATSREADAEKLFF.

The rearrangement links TRBV28 to TRBJ1-3, with D hard to call. The germline gives CDR1 MDHEN, CDR2 SYDVKM. The V and J ends lost 8 bases and 3 bases respectively, with 8 bases between them. CDR3 length: 12 amino acids. Written as DNA, the CDR3 is TGTGCCAGCCGGGAAAGTGGAAACACCATATATTTT. Translating gives CASRESGNTIYF.

The CDR3: CATNRGILSDTQYF. CDR3 DNA: TGTGCCACCAACAGGGGAATCCTGTCAGATACGCAGTATTTT. This chain joins TRBV19 and TRBJ2-3; 7 bases are shared with TRBD1. Looked up from germline, CDR1 is LNHDA and CDR2 is SQIVND (reference sequence). The CDR3 is 14 amino acids. J was trimmed by 4 bases and V by 10 bases; bases with no gene match: 11.

This chain connects TRBV4-1 to TRBJ2-2, with TRBD2 matching 11 bases. Unmatched junction bases numbered 11, after V lost 2 bases and J lost 9 bases. In germline, CDR1 is MGHRA, CDR2 YSYEKL. The CDR3 is made up of 17 amino acids. The CDR3 bases are TGCGCCAGCAGCCAATACGGAGGTAGCGGGAGGGCCCGGGAGCTGTTTTTT. Translation: CASSQYGGSGRARELFF.

This clone has a single count. Written as DNA, the CDR3 is TGTGCCAGCACCGCACAGGGGATACCTGAAGCTTTCTTT. This translates into CASTAQGIPEAFF. The V and J genes are TRBV6-5 and TRBJ1-1, with 7 bases aligning to TRBD1. This CDR3 is 13 amino acids long. After removal of 7 bases from V and 6 bases from J, the junction contained 8 bases not matched to a gene. Per germline, CDR1 MNHEY and CDR2 SVGAGI.

V gene TRBV24-1 combines with J gene TRBJ2-5; TRBD1 is a possible D gene (6 bases). CDR1 KGHDR and CDR2 SFDVKD come from the germline V gene. Trimming took 3 bases from V and 3 from J, leaving 13 bases between them. This CDR3 is built from 15 residues. Here the CDR3 DNA reads TGTGCCACCAGTGATACCGGGACACCTAAAGAGACCCAGTACTTC. It translates to CATSDTGTPKETQYF.

V is TRBV25-1 and J is TRBJ1-4; D is ambiguous. Germline CDR1 and CDR2: MGHDK and SYGVNS. The CDR3 is made up of 15 amino acids. V was clipped by 3 bases and J by 7 bases, with 15 bases between them. This chain's CDR3 is CASSDSERWSEKLFF. DNA for the CDR3: TGTGCCAGCAGTGATTCAGAAAGATGGAGTGAAAAACTGTTTTTT.

The chain is built from TRBV6-5 and TRBJ2-3, with D perhaps matching TRBD2 (5 bases). This CDR3 has 14 residues. Trimming removed 6 bases at V and 5 bases at J, with 15 bases between. The germline gives CDR1 MNHEY, CDR2 SVGAGI. DNA of the CDR3: TGTGCCAGCAGCCCCCGCGGGTACGGAGATACGCAGTATTTT. This sequence encodes CASSPRGYGDTQYF.

V usage is TRBV11-2 and J usage is TRBJ2-5, with 9 bases that match TRBD1. The CDR3 is made up of 14 amino acids. J was trimmed by 3 bases and V by 4 bases; bases with no gene match: 3. CDR1 and CDR2 from the germline V gene are SGHAT and FQNNGV. CDR3 residues: CASSSRDREETQYF. The CDR3 DNA reads as TGTGCCAGCAGCTCTAGGGACAGGGAAGAGACCCAGTACTTC.

The chain carries TRBV3-1 (or the pseudogene TRBV3-2) and TRBJ1-2; 7 nucleotides align to TRBD1. The V gene's germline CDR1 is LGHDT and CDR2 YNNKEL (reference sequence). The CDR3 length is 15 residues. J gave up 4 bases and V 4 bases, and 9 bases lay outside the gene matches. The CDR3 DNA sequence: TGTGCCAGCAGCCTCTCCGCGGCAGGGGGCTATGGCTACACCTTC. It codes for CASSLSAAGGYGYTF.

The chain combines TRBV6-5 with TRBJ2-1; a weak D match, TRBD1 (5 bases). The CDR3 is 14 residues long. Germline V gives CDR1 MNHEY, CDR2 SVGAGI. V gave up 0 bases and J gave up 8 bases, with 11 bases separating them. CDR3 bases: TGTGCCAGCAGTTACTCAGGGGTGGGCGATGAGCAGTTCTTC. This gives the protein CASSYSGVGDEQFF.

The J gene is TRBJ2-7, the V gene TRBV19, with D possibly being TRBD1 (6 bases). Deletions cut 7 bases from V and 3 bases from J, with 22 bases between. The V gene's germline CDR1 is LNHDA and CDR2 SQIVND (reference sequence). The CDR3 runs 16 residues. The CDR3 DNA reads as TGTGCCAGTACCGTCAGAGGGGGAGCAGGCGTCTACGAGCAGTACTTC. As protein: CASTVRGGAGVYEQYF.

V and J are TRBV15 and TRBJ1-1; D unresolved. CDR3 length: 13 amino acids. The germline gives CDR1 LNHNV, CDR2 YYDKDF (reference sequence). V was pared by 3 bases and J by 2 bases, with 7 bases between. The CDR3 spells CATSSTGNTEAFF. CDR3 DNA sequence: TGTGCCACCAGCAGCACGGGTAACACTGAAGCTTTCTTT.

This chain connects TRBV5-1 to TRBJ2-1; D is ambiguous. V was cut by 5 bases and J by 9 bases, with 9 bases left in between. CDR1 is SGHRS and CDR2 is YFSETQ in the germline V gene. The CDR3 is 11 residues long. The CDR3 DNA reads TGCGCCAGCAGGTCCAATAGTGAGCAGTTCTTC. It translates to CASRSNSEQFF.

This rearrangement joins TRBV9 to TRBJ1-4; D is unclear. Germline V gives CDR1 SGDLS, CDR2 YYNGEE. The CDR3 has 14 amino acids. Trimming removed 4 bases from V and 5 bases from J, with 12 bases in between. In nucleotides, the CDR3 is TGTGCCAGCAGCTCACAGCAATCGAATGAAAAACTGTTTTTT. Translated, it gives CASSSQQSNEKLFF.